This T cell receptor (beta chain) was identified in a study of T cells in Graves' hyperthyroidism and ophthalmopathy. General observations from the study: Most expanded thyroid clonotypes above 0.001 also appeared in blood.

At least ten counts were recorded for this clonotype. Its specificity is unknown. The investigators amplified TCR beta CDR3 regions from RNA transcripts. During a first-round RT-PCR of the TCR CDR3, the HTBI primer set was used. TCRdb processed the multiplex PCR reads anew with MiXCR; each CDR3 protein has one entry. The table has roughly 300,000 distinct CDR3 sequences, approximately 26% seen once. The CDR3 sequence is 11 residues long. Germline lookup yields CDR1 MNHNS and CDR2 SASEGT. V lost 11 bases and J lost 3, with 8 bases in between. Disease duration under 2 months; hyperthyroidism patients were aged 18 to 65. Before ophthalmopathy appeared, progressors gave blood at initial hyperthyroidism diagnosis. PBMCs were derived from roughly 10 ml fresh peripheral blood.

The chain has TRBV6-1 and TRBJ1-5; the D is unclear. The receptor's source is a man aged 40-50 years with Graves' hyperthyroidism that later progressed to Graves' ophthalmopathy. The source material was blood. The CDR3: CAGGPNQPQHF. The CDR3 DNA reads as TGTGCCGGAGGACCCAATCAGCCCCAGCATTTT.